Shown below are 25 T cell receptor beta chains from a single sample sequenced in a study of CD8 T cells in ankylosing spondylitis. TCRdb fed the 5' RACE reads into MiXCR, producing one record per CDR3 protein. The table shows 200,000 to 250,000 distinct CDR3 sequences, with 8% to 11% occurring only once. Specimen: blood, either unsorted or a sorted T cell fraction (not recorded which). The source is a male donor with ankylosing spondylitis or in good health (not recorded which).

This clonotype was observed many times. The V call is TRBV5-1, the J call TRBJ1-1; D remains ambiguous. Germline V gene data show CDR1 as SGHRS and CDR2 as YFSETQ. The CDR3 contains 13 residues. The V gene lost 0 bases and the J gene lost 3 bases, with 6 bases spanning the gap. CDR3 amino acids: CASSLAKDTEAFF. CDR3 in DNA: TGCGCCAGCAGCTTGGCCAAGGACACTGAAGCTTTCTTT.

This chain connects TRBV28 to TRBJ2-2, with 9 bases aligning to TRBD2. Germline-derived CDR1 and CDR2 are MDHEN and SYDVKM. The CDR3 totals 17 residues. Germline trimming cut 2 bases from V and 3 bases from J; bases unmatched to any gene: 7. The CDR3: CASSLPRVAGDTGELFF. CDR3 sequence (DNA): TGTGCCAGCAGTTTACCCCGGGTAGCGGGGGACACCGGGGAGCTGTTTTTT.

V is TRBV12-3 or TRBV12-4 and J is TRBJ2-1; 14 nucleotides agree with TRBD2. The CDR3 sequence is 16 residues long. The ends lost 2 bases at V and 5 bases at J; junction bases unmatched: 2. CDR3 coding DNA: TGTGCCAGCAGTTTACGGACTAGCGGGGGGCACAATGAGCAGTTCTTC. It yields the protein CASSLRTSGGHNEQFF.

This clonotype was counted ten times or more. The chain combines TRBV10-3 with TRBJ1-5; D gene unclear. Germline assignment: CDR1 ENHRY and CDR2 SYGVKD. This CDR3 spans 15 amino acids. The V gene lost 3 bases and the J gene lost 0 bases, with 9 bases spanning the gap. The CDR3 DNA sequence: TGTGCCATCAGTGACCCCAGAAATAGCAATCAGCCCCAGCATTTT. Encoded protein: CAISDPRNSNQPQHF.

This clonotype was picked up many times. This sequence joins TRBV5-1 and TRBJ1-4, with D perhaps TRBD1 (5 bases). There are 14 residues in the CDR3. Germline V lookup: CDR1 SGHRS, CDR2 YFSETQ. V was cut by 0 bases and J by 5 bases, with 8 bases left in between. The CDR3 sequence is CASSLERGNEKLFF. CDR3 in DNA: TGCGCCAGCAGCTTGGAACGGGGGAATGAAAAACTGTTTTTT.

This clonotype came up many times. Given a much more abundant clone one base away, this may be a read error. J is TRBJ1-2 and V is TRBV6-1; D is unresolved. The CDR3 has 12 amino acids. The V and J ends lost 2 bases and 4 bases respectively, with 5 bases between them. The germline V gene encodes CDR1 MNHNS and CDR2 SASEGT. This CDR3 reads CASSEKSYGYTF. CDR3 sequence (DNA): TGTGCCAGCAGTGAAAAAAGCTATGGCTACACCTTC.

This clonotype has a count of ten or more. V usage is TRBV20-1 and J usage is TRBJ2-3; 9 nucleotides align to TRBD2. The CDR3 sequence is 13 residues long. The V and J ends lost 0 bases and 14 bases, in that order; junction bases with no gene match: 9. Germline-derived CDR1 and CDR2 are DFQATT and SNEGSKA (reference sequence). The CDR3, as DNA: TGCAGTGCTAGAGATCCGACTAGCGGAGGCGGGTATTTT. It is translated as CSARDPTSGGGYF.

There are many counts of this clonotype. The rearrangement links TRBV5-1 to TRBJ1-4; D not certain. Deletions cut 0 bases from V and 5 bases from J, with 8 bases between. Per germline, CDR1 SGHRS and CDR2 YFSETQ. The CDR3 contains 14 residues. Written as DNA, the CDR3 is TGCGCCAGCAGCTTGGAAAGTCCAAATGAAAAACTGTTTTTT. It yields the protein CASSLESPNEKLFF.

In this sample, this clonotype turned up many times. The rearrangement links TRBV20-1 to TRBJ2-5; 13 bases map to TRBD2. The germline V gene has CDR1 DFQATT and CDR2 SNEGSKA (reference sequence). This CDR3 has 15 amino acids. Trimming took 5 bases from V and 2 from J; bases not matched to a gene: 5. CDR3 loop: CSADPGLAGQETQYF. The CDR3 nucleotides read TGCAGTGCTGATCCGGGACTAGCGGGACAAGAGACCCAGTACTTC.

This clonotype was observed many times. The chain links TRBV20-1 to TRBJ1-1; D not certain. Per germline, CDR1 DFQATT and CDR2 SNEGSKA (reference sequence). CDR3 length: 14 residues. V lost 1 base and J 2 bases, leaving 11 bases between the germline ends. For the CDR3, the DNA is TGCAGTGCTAGAGTCACTGGCCTAAACACTGAAGCTTTCTTT. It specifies CSARVTGLNTEAFF.

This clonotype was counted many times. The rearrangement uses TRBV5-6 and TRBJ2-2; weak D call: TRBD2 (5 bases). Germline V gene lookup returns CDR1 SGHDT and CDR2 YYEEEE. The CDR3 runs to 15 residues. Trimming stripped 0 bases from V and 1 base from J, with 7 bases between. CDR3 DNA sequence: TGTGCCAGCAGCTTGGCCGGGGTGAACACCGGGGAGCTGTTTTTT. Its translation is CASSLAGVNTGELFF.

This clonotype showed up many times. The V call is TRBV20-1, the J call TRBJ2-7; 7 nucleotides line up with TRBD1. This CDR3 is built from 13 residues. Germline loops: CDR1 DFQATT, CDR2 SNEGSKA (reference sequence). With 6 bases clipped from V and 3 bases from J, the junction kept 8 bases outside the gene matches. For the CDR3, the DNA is TGCAGTGCCGCCGGGCAGGGGGTCTACGAGCAGTACTTC. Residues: CSAAGQGVYEQYF.

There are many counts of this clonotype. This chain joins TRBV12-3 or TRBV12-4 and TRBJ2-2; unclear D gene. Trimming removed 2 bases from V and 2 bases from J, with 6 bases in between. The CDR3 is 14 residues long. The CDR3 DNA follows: TGTGCCAGCAGTTTAAGGGCTAACACCGGGGAGCTGTTTTTT. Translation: CASSLRANTGELFF.

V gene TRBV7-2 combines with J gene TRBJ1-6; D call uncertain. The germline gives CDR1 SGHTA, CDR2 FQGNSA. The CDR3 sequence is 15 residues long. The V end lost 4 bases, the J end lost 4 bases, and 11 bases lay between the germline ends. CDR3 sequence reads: CASSSRAYYNSPLHF. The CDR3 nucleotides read TGTGCCAGCAGCTCCCGGGCCTATTATAATTCACCCCTCCACTTT. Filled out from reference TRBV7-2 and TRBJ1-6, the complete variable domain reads GAGVSQSPSNKVTEKGKDVELRCDPISGHTALYWYRQSLGQGLEFLIYFQGNSAPDKSGLPSDRFSAERTGGSVSTLTIQRTQQEDSAVYLCASSSRAYYNSPLHFGNGTRLTVT.

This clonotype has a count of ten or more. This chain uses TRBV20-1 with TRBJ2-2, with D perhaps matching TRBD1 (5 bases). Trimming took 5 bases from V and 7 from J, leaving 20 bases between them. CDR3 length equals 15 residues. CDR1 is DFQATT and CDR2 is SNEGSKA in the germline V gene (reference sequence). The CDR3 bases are TGCAGTGCTCTAATCTCAGGGAATTCGGTCGGGGAGCTGTTTTTT. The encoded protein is CSALISGNSVGELFF.

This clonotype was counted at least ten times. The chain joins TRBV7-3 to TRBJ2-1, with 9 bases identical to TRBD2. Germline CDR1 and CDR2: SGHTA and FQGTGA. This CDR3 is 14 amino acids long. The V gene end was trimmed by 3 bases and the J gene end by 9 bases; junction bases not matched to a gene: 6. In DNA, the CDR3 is TGTGCCAGCAGCTTGGGACTAGCAGTGGGTGAGCAGTTCTTC. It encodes CASSLGLAVGEQFF. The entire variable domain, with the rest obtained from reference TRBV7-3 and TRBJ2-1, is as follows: GAGVSQTPSNKVTEKGKYVELRCDPISGHTALYWYRQSLGQGPEFLIYFQGTGAADDSGLPNDRFFAVRPEGSVSTLKIQRTERGDSAVYLCASSLGLAVGEQFFGPGTRLTVL.

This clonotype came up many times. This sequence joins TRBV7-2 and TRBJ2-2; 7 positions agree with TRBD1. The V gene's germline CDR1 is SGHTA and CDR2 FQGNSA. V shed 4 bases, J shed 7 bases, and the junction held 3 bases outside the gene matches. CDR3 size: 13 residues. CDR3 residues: CASSSQGNGELFF. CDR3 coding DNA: TGTGCCAGCAGCTCACAGGGGAACGGGGAGCTGTTTTTT.

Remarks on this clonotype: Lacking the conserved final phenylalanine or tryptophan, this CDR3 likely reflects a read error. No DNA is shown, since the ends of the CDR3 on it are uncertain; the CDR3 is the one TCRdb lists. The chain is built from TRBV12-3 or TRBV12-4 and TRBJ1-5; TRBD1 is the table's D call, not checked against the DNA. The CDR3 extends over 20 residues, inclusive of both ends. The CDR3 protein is CASSSEGGQGPYLRGQPRHL.

The chain's CDR3 is CASTQDPSGGRGDIQYF. The CDR3 nucleotides are TGTGCCTCCACCCAAGATCCTAGCGGGGGGAGAGGGGACATTCAGTACTTC. V usage is TRBV3-2 and J usage is TRBJ2-4; TRBD2, as called in the table, went unchecked against the DNA. TRBV3-2 is reported as a pseudogene. This CDR3 comprises 17 residues.

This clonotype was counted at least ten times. The CDR3 DNA sequence: TGCGCCAGCAGCTTGCGGGGGGACTACGAGCAGTACTTC. Encoded protein: CASSLRGDYEQYF. The chain is built from TRBV5-1 and TRBJ2-7, with 7 bases lining up with TRBD2. Unmatched junction bases numbered 1, after V lost 1 base and J lost 3 bases. The length of the CDR3 is 13 residues. Per germline, CDR1 SGHRS and CDR2 YFSETQ. Combining the CDR3 with reference TRBV5-1 and TRBJ2-7 gives the whole variable domain KAGVTQTPRYLIKTRGQQVTLSCSPISGHRSVSWYQQTPGQGLQFLFEYFSETQRNKGNFPGRFSGRQFSNSRSEMNVSTLELGDSALYLCASSLRGDYEQYFGPGTRLTVT.

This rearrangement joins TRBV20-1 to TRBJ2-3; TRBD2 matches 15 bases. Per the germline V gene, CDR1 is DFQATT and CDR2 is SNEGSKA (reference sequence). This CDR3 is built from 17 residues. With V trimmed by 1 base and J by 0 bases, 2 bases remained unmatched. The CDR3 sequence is CSARGTSGGESTDTQYF. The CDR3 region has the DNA TGCAGTGCTAGAGGGACTAGCGGGGGGGAAAGCACAGATACGCAGTATTTT.

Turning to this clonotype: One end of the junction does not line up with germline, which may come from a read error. Written as DNA, the CDR3 is TGTGCCAGCAGTTTAGCGGGGGGCGGGGGGGTCGAGGTCTTC. Translation gives CASSLAGGGGVEVF. The chain recombines TRBV12-3 or TRBV12-4 with TRBJ2-1; 9 positions agree with TRBD2. The length of the CDR3 is 14 residues.

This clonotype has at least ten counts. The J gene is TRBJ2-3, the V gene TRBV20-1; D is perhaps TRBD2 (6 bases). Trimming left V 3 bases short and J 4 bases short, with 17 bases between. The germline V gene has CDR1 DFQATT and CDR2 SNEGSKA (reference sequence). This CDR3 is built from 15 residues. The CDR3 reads CSASLELTRSDTQYF. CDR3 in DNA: TGCAGTGCTAGCCTCGAATTGACTAGATCAGATACGCAGTATTTT.

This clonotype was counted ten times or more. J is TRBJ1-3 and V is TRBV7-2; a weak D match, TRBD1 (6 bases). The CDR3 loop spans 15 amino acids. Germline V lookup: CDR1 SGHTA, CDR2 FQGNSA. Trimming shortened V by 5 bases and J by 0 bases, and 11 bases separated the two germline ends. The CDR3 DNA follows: TGTGCCAGCAGCCGACAGGCGAACTCTGGAAACACCATATATTTT. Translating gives CASSRQANSGNTIYF.

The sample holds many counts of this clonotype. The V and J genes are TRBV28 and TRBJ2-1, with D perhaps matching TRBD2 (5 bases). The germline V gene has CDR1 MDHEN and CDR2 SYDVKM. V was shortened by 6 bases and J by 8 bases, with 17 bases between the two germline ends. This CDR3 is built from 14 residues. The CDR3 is CASRREGVLDEQFF. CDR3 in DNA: TGTGCCAGCAGGCGAGAGGGTGTATTGGATGAGCAGTTCTTC.